Listed below are T cell receptor beta chains from one sample, sequenced in a study of cytomegalovirus exposure and HLA in healthy donors. Sequenced by immunoSEQ multiplex PCR; TCRdb stores in-frame clones only, minus some. The sample lists around 150,000 clones; about 80% were seen once. The sequenced sample consisted of PBMCs. Receptor source: a man younger than 35 in good health and CMV-seronegative. CDR3s include the opening cysteine and the closing phenylalanine or tryptophan. A D gene is named only where the DNA matches it firmly. Not all rows give a size; the values are once, few, many and, for expanded clones, a class.

clone_size j_call v_call d_call cdr3_nt cdr3_aa
- TRBJ2-3 TRBV7-2 TRBD2 TGTGCCAGCAGCCTAACTAGCGGGGACACAGATGCGCAGTATTTT CASSLTSGDTDAQYF
- TRBJ1-1 TRBV29-1 - TGCAGCGTTACGACAGAATTGATAAACACTGAAGCTTTCTTT CSVTTELINTEAFF
- TRBJ2-7 TRBV5-1 TRBD1 TGCGCCAGCAGCTTTGACAGGGCCGAGGCCTACGAGCAGTACTTC CASSFDRAEAYEQYF
- TRBJ1-1 TRBV9 TRBD1 TGTGCCAGCGGCGTAGAGTCGTCAGGGGGCTACATGAACACTGAAGCTTTCTTT CASGVESSGGYMNTEAFF
once TRBJ1-2 TRBV6-1 - TGTGCCAGCAGTCTGGGGGGCTATGGCTACACCTTC CASSLGGYGYTF
- TRBJ2-2 TRBV25-1 TRBD1 TGTGCCAGCACCCCCCGGCGGACAGGGGACACCGGGGAGCTGTTTTTT CASTPRRTGDTGELFF
once TRBJ2-2 TRBV6-5 - TGTGCCAGCAGTTATTGGGCCAGGTCCGGCGGGGAGCTGTTTTTT CASSYWARSGGELFF
few TRBJ2-1 TRBV18 - TGTGCCAGCTCACCACTAGCGCAAAACTACAATGAGCAGTTCTTC CASSPLAQNYNEQFF
- TRBJ2-4 TRBV9 TRBD1 TGTGCCAGCAGCGAGGAACAGGGGGCAGCCAAAAACATTCAGTACTTC CASSEEQGAAKNIQYF
few TRBJ2-2 TRBV11-1 TRBD2 TGTGCCAGCAGCGCGAGCGGGGGGAACACCGGGGAGCTGTTTTTT CASSASGGNTGELFF
- TRBJ1-6 TRBV7-6 - TGTGCCAGCAGCTTAGACGGGGGGGCGCGGAATTCACCCCTCCACTTT CASSLDGGARNSPLHF
once TRBJ2-1 TRBV10-3 TRBD2 TGTGCCATCAGTGACGATAGCTTACTTGCGGGAGCTGGCAATGAGCAGTTCTTC CAISDDSLLAGAGNEQFF